Below, 14 T cell receptor beta chains from the same sample are listed, as sequenced in a study of T-cell reconstitution after alpha-beta-depleted transplantation in children. A library of TCRbeta sequences, prepared with unique molecular identifiers, was generated. TCRdb independently ran MiXCR on the PCR reads; one entry per CDR3 protein. The table records 250,000 to 400,000 distinct CDR3 sequences, around 25% of them present only once. Here the sequenced sample was PBMCs, mostly from graft donor cells, taken 180 days after TCRalphabeta/CD19-depleted stem cell transplant. The origin of the receptors is a male patient between 10 and 17 years old who had a stem cell transplant for acute lymphoblastic leukemia, so the T cells may come from the graft donor.

V and J are TRBV7-6 and TRBJ2-3; TRBD2 agrees at 9 bases. Trimming took 4 bases from V and 0 from J; bases not matched to a gene: 8. CDR3 size: 17 residues. The germline V gene encodes CDR1 SGHVS and CDR2 FNYEAQ. The CDR3 loop reads CASSSLAGSFSTDTQYF. In nucleotides, the CDR3 is TGTGCCAGCAGCTCTCTAGCGGGAAGTTTTAGCACAGATACGCAGTATTTT.

This chain uses TRBV12-3 or TRBV12-4 with TRBJ2-7, with 9 bases matching TRBD1. The CDR3 has 13 amino acids. V was clipped by 8 bases and J by 1 base; unmatched bases: 3. The CDR3 bases are TGTGCCAGCGGCGGGACAGGGTCCTACGAGCAGTACTTC. Protein: CASGGTGSYEQYF.

The chain joins TRBV4-2 to TRBJ2-1; a possible D gene is TRBD2 (5 bases). The CDR3 length is 19 residues. Germline lookup yields CDR1 LGHNA and CDR2 YNFKEQ. Trimming left V 0 bases short and J 0 bases short, with 18 bases between. This chain's CDR3 is CASSQEGRGGLPSYNEQFF. The CDR3, as DNA: TGTGCCAGCAGCCAAGAAGGAAGAGGCGGACTCCCCTCCTACAATGAGCAGTTCTTC.

This clonotype was picked up a small number of times. The chain joins TRBV5-1 to TRBJ2-1; either TRBD1 or TRBD2 may fit D (6 bases each). Trimming stripped 3 bases from V and 12 bases from J, with 19 bases between. Germline CDR1 is SGHRS and CDR2 is YFSETQ. The CDR3 consists of 14 residues. CDR3 DNA: TGCGCCAGCAGCTCCTTGGAGGGGGTCGGGGTGCAGTTCTTC. This sequence encodes CASSSLEGVGVQFF.

J is TRBJ1-5 and V is TRBV7-3, with a tentative D call TRBD1 (5 bases). The CDR3 sequence is 17 residues long. V dropped 2 bases and J dropped 0 bases, with 14 bases sitting between them. Germline V gene sequence: CDR1 SGHTA, CDR2 FQGTGA. This CDR3 reads CASSLHHRQISNQPQHF. DNA of the CDR3: TGTGCCAGCAGCTTACACCACAGACAGATTAGCAATCAGCCCCAGCATTTT.

This chain links TRBV7-8 with TRBJ2-3; D remains ambiguous. This CDR3 is 14 amino acids long. Trimming removed 7 bases at V and 0 bases at J, with 11 bases between. Germline V gene sequence: CDR1 SGHVS, CDR2 FQNEAQ. The CDR3 DNA follows: TGTGCCAGCATAACATCCTCTAGCACAGATACGCAGTATTTT. Protein sequence: CASITSSSTDTQYF.

V and J are TRBV6-1 and TRBJ2-3; 7 positions agree with TRBD2. There are 14 residues in the CDR3. CDR1 and CDR2 (germline): MNHNS, SASEGT. The junction had 6 bases not matched to a gene; V was cut back by 6 bases and J by 3 bases. CDR3 DNA sequence: TGTGCCAGCAGCCCCTGGCGGGAGACAGATACGCAGTATTTT. Translation gives CASSPWRETDTQYF.

This clonotype was recorded a few times. The chain has TRBV5-1 and TRBJ2-7, with D possibly TRBD1 on 6 matching bases. This CDR3 spans 15 amino acids. V was shortened by 0 bases and J by 6 bases, with 16 bases between the two germline ends. Germline assignment: CDR1 SGHRS and CDR2 YFSETQ. The CDR3 protein is CASSLVTGKAAEQYF. CDR3 coding DNA: TGCGCCAGCAGCTTGGTAACAGGGAAAGCGGCCGAGCAGTACTTC. The full variable domain, rest sourced from reference TRBV5-1 and TRBJ2-7, is KAGVTQTPRYLIKTRGQQVTLSCSPISGHRSVSWYQQTPGQGLQFLFEYFSETQRNKGNFPGRFSGRQFSNSRSEMNVSTLELGDSALYLCASSLVTGKAAEQYFGPGTRLTVT.

This chain connects TRBV21-1 to TRBJ2-5; the table assigns TRBD2, which was not confirmed against the DNA. TRBV21-1 corresponds to a pseudogene. CDR3 length: 19 residues. In DNA, the CDR3 is TGTGCCAGCAGCAAAGCCCTTGCGGGAGCCTCCTGTTTCCAAGAGACCCAGTACTTC. Amino acids: CASSKALAGASCFQETQYF.

This clonotype was found a few times. This chain uses TRBV24-1 with TRBJ2-3; D remains ambiguous. V lost 6 bases and J lost 6, with 15 bases in between. The CDR3 runs to 14 residues. CDR1 is KGHDR, CDR2 SFDVKD, per germline. In DNA, the CDR3 is TGTGCCACCAGTCAACAAGTGGTGAAGGATACGCAGTATTTT. Translated, it gives CATSQQVVKDTQYF.

The rearrangement joins TRBV25-1 to TRBJ2-1; maybe TRBD2 (5 bases). Germline V gives CDR1 MGHDK, CDR2 SYGVNS. Trimming removed 3 bases from V and 6 bases from J, with 21 bases in between. The CDR3 has 17 amino acids. The CDR3 sequence: CASSEMLSSFGINEQFF. CDR3 DNA sequence: TGTGCCAGCAGTGAGATGTTGAGCTCATTCGGGATCAATGAGCAGTTCTTC.

This clonotype was counted at least ten times. The J gene is TRBJ1-5, the V gene TRBV12-3 or TRBV12-4; D gene uncertain. V shed 0 bases and J shed 1 base, with 13 bases lying between them. The CDR3 is 17 residues long. The CDR3 sequence: CASSLALYILSNQPQHF. The CDR3 coding sequence is TGTGCCAGCAGTTTAGCGCTATATATTTTGAGCAATCAGCCCCAGCATTTT.

This chain joins TRBV27 and TRBJ2-7; TRBD2 agrees at 8 bases. The CDR3 extends over 16 amino acids. V lost 0 bases and J lost 2; bases outside the gene matches: 6. CDR1 and CDR2 from the germline V gene are MNHEY and SMNVEV (reference sequence). DNA of the CDR3: TGTGCCAGCAGTTTATCCTGGGCGGGAGGAACCTACGAGCAGTACTTC. Its translation is CASSLSWAGGTYEQYF.

The chain has TRBV20-1 and TRBJ2-5; TRBD2 matches 7 bases. Trimming removed 1 base from V and 2 bases from J; junction bases left unmatched: 4. Germline CDR1 reads DFQATT; CDR2 reads SNEGSKA (reference sequence). The length of the CDR3 is 14 residues. In DNA, the CDR3 is TGCAGTGCTAGAGGGGGGGGATTTCAAGAGACCCAGTACTTC. This sequence encodes CSARGGGFQETQYF.